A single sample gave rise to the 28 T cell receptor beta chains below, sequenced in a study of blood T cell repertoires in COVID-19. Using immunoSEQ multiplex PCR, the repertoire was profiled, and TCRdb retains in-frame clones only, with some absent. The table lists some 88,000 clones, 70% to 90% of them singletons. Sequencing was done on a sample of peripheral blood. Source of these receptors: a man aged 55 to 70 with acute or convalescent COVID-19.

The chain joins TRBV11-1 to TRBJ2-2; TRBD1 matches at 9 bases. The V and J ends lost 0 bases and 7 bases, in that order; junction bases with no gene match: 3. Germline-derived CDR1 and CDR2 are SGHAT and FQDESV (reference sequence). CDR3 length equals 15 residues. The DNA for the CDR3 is TGTGCCAGCAGCTTAGCGGGACAGGGTGGCGGGGAGCTGTTTTTT. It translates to CASSLAGQGGGELFF.

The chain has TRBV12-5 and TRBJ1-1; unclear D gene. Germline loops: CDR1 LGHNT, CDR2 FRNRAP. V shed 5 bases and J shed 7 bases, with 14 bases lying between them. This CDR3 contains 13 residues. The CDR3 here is CASGPQQKLEAFF. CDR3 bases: TGTGCTAGTGGTCCACAACAGAAACTTGAAGCTTTCTTT.

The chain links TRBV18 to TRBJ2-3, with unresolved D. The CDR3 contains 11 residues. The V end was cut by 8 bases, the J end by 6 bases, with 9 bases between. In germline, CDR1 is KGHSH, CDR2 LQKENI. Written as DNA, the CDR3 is TGTGCCAGCCTAGACCGCGATACGCAGTATTTT. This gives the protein CASLDRDTQYF. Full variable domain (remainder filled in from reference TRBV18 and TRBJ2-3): NAGVMQNPRHLVRRRGQEARLRCSPMKGHSHVYWYRQLPEEGLKFMVYLQKENIIDESGMPKERFSAEFPKEGPSILRIQQVVRGDSAAYFCASLDRDTQYFGPGTRLTVL.

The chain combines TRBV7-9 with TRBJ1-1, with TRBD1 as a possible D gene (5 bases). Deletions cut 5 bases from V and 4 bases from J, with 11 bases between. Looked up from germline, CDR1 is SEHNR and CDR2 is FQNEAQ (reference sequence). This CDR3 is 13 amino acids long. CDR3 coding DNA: TGTGCCAGCAGCCCCCGTAGGGGCACTGAAGCTTTCTTT. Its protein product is CASSPRRGTEAFF.

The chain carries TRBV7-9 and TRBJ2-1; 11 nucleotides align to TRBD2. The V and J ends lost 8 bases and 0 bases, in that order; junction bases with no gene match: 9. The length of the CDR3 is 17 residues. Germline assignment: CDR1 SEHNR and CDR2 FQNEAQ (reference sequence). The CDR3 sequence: CASYRGLAGISYNEQFF. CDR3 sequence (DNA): TGTGCCAGCTACCGCGGACTAGCGGGTATCTCCTACAATGAGCAGTTCTTC.

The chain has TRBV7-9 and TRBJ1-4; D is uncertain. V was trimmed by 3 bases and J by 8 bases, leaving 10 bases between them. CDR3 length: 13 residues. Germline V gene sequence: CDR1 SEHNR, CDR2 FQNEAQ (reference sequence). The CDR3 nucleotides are TGTGCCAGCAGCTTTTCAGGTTCGGAAAAACTGTTTTTT. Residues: CASSFSGSEKLFF.

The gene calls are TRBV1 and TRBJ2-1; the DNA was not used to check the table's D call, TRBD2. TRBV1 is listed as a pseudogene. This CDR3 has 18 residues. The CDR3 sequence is CTSSQSNGGRVPYNEQFF. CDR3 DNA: TGCACCAGCAGCCAATCGAACGGCGGGAGGGTCCCCTACAATGAGCAGTTCTTC.

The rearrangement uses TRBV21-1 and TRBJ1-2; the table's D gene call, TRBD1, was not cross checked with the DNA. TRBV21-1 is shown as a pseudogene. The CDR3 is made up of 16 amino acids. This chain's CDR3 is CASILGPWSANYGYTF. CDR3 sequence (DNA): TGTGCCAGCATACTGGGGCCCTGGTCTGCAAACTATGGCTACACCTTC.

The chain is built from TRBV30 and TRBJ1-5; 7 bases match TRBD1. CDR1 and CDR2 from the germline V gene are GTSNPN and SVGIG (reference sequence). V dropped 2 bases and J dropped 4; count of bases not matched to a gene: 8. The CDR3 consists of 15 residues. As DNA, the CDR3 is TGTGCCTGGAGTCGGCTGGGACAGCCGAATCAGCCCCAGCATTTT. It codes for CAWSRLGQPNQPQHF.

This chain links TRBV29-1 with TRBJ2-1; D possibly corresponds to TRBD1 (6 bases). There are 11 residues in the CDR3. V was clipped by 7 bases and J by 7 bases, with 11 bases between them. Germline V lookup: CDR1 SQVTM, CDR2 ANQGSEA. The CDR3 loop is CSGAQGNEQFF. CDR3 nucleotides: TGCAGCGGGGCTCAGGGGAATGAGCAGTTCTTC.

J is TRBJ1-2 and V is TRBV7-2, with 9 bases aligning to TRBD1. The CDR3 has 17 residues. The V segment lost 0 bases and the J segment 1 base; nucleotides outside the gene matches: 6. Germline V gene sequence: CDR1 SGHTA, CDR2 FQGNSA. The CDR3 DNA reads TGTGCCAGCAGCTTAGCGCACTACAGGGGGCTTAACTATGGCTACACCTTC. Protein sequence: CASSLAHYRGLNYGYTF.

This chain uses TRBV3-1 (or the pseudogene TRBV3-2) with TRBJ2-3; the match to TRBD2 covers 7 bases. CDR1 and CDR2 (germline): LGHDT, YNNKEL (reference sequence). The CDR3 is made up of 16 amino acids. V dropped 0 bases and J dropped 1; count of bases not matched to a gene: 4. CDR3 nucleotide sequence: TGTGCCAGCAGCCAAGATACCAGCGGGGGCACAGATACGCAGTATTTT. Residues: CASSQDTSGGTDTQYF.

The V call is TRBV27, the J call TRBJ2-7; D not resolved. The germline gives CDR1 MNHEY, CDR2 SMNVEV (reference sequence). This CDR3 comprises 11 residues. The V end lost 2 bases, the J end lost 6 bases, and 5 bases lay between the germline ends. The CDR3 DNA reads TGTGCCAGCAGTTTAGGCGGCGAGCAGTACTTC. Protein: CASSLGGEQYF.

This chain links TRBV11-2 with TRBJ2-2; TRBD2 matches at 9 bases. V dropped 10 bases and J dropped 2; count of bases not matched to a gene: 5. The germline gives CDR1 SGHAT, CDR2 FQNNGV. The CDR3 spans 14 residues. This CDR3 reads CATKREANTGELFF. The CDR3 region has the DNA TGTGCCACCAAGCGGGAGGCCAACACCGGGGAGCTGTTTTTT.

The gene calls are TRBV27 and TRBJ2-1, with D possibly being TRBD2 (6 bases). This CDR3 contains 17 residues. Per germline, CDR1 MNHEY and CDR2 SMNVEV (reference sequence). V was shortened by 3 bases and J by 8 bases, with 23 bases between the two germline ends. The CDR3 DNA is TGTGCCAGCAGTTTGGGGCCCGGGAGAGTTCGCGTCGATGAGCAGTTCTTC. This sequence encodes CASSLGPGRVRVDEQFF.

The CDR3 protein is CASSLSRGGNEQFF. The CDR3 DNA sequence: TGTGCCAGCAGCTTATCGCGGGGGGGAAATGAGCAGTTCTTC. The rearrangement links TRBV11-2 to TRBJ2-1; TRBD2 matches 9 bases. The CDR3 length is 14 residues. The ends lost 2 bases at V and 7 bases at J; junction bases unmatched: 3. CDR1 is SGHAT and CDR2 is FQNNGV in the germline V gene.

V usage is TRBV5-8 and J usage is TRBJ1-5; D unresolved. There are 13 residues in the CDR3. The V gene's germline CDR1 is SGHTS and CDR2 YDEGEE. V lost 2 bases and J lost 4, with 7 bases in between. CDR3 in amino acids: CASSFLGNQPQHF. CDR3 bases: TGTGCCAGCAGCTTTCTCGGGAATCAGCCCCAGCATTTT. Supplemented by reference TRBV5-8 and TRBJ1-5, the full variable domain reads EAGVTQSPTHLIKTRGQQATLRCSPISGHTSVYWYQQALGLGLQFLLWYDEGEERNRGNFPPRFSGRQFPNYSSELNVNALELEDSALYLCASSFLGNQPQHFGDGTRLSIL.

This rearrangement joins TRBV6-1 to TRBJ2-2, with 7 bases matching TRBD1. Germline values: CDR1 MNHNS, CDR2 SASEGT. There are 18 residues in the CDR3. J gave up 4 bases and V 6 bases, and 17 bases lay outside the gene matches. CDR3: CASSEPLYDRDGTGELFF. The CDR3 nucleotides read TGTGCCAGCAGCGAACCCCTTTACGACAGGGATGGCACCGGGGAGCTGTTTTTT.

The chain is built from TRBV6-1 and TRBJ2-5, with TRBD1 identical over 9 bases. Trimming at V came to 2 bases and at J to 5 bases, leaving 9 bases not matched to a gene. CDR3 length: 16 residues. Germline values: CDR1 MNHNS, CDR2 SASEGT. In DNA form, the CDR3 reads TGTGCCAGCAGTGAAATAAGAGGGACAGGGCTGGAGACCCAGTACTTC. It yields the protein CASSEIRGTGLETQYF.

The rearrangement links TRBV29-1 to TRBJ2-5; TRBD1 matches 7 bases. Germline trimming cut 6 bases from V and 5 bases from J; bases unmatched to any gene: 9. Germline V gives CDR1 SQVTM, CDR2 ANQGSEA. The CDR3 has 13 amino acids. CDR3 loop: CSVIRGSGETQYF. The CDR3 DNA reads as TGCAGCGTAATCAGGGGGTCTGGGGAGACCCAGTACTTC.

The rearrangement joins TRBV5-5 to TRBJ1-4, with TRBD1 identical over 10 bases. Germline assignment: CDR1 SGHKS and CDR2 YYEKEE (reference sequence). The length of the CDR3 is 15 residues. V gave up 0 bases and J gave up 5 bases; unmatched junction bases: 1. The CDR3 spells CASSLGGQGNEKLFF. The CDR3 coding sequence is TGTGCCAGCAGCTTGGGGGGACAGGGGAATGAAAAACTGTTTTTT.

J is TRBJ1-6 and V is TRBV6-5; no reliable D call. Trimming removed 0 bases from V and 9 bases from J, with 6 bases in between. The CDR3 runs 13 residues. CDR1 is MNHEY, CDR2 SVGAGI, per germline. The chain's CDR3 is CASSYSLGSPLHF. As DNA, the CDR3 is TGTGCCAGCAGTTACTCTCTCGGTTCACCCCTCCACTTT.

CDR3: CASSKLTGPGNTIYF. The DNA for the CDR3 is TGTGCCAGTAGTAAGCTGACAGGGCCTGGAAACACCATATATTTT. V gene TRBV19 combines with J gene TRBJ1-3, with 7 bases fitting TRBD1. J gave up 2 bases and V 4 bases, and 5 bases lay outside the gene matches. The CDR3 contains 15 residues. Per the germline V gene, CDR1 is LNHDA and CDR2 is SQIVND (reference sequence).

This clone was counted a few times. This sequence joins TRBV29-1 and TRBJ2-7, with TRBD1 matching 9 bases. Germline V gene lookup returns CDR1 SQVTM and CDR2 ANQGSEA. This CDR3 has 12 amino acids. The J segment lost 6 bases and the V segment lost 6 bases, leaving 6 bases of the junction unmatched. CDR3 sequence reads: CSVGTGQGEQYF. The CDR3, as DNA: TGCAGCGTAGGGACAGGGCAGGGCGAGCAGTACTTC.

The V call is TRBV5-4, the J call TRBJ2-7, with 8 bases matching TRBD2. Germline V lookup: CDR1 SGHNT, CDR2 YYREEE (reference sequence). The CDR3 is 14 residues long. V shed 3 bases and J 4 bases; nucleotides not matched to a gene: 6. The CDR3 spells CASSSGGSLYEQYF. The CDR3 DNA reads TGTGCCAGCAGCTCGGGAGGGAGTTTGTACGAGCAGTACTTC.

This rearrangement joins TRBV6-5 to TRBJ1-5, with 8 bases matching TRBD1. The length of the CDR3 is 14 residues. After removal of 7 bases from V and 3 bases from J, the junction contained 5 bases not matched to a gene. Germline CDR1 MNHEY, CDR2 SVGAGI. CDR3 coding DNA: TGTGCCAGCATGAGGACAGGGCTCAATCAGCCCCAGCATTTT. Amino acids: CASMRTGLNQPQHF.

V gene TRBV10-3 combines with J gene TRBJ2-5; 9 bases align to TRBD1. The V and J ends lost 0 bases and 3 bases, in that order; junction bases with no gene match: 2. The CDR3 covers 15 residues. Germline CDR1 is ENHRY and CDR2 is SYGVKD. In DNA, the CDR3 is TGTGCCATCAGTGAGTCAGGACAGGGGAAAGAGACCCAGTACTTC. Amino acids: CAISESGQGKETQYF.

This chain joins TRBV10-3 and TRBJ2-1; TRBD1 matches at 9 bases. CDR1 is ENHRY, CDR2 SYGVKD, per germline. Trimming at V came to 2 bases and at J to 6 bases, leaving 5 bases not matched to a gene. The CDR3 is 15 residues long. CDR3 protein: CAISEIMTGGNEQFF. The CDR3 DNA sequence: TGTGCCATCAGTGAGATAATGACAGGGGGCAATGAGCAGTTCTTC.